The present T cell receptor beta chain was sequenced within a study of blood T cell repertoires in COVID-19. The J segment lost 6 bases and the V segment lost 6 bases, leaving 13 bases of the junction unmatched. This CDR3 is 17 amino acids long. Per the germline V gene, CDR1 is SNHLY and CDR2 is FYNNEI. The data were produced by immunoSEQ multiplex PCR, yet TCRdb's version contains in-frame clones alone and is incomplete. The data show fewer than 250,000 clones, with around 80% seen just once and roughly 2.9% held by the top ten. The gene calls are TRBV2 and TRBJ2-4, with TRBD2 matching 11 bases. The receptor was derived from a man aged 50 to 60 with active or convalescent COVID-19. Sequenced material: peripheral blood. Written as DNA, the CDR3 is TGTGCCAGCAGCCTCAATTTAGCGGGAGGGCCTTTAAACATTCAGTACTTC. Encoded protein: CASSLNLAGGPLNIQYF.